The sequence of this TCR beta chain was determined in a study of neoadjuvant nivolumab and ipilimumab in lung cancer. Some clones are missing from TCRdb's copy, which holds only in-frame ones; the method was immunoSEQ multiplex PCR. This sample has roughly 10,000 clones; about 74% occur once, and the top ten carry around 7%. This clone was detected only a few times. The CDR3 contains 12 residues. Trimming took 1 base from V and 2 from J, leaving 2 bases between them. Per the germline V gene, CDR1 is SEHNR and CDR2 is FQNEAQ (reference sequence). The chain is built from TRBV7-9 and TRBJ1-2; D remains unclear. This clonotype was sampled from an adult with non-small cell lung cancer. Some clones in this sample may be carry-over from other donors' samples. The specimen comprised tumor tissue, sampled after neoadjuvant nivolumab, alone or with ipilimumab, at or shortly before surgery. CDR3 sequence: CASSLENYGYTF. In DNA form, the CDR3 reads TGTGCCAGCAGCTTAGAGAACTATGGCTACACCTTC.